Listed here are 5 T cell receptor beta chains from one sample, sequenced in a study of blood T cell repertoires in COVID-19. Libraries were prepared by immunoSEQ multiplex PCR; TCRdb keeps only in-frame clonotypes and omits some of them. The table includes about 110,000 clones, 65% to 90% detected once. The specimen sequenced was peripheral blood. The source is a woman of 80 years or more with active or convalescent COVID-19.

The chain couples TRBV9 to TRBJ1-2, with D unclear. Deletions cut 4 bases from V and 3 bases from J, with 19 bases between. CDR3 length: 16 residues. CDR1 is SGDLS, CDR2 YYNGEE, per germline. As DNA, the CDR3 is TGTGCCAGCAGCCCCGATCCCGGGATCTTATACTATGGCTACACCTTC. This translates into CASSPDPGILYYGYTF.

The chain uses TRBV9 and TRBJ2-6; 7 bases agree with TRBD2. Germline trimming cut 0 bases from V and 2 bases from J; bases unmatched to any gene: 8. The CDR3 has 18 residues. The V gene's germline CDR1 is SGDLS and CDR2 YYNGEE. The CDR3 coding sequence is TGTGCCAGCAGCGTAGACCCGATGGGGGGGGCTGGGGCCAACGTCCTGACTTTC. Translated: CASSVDPMGGAGANVLTF.

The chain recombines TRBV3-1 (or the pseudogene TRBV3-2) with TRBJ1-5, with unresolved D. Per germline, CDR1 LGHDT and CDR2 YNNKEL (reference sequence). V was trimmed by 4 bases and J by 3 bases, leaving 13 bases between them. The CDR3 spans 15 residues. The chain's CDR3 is CASSPPGGSNQPQHF. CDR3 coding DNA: TGTGCCAGCAGCCCCCCCGGAGGGTCCAATCAGCCCCAGCATTTT.

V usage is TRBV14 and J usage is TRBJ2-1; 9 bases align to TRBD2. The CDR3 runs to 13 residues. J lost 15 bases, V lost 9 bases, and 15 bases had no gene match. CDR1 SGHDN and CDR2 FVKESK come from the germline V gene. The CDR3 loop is CASAGTSGLQGFF. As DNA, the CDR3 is TGTGCCAGTGCGGGAACTAGCGGGCTCCAAGGGTTCTTC.

CDR3 sequence reads: CASSPFPDSNTGELFF. The CDR3 DNA follows: TGTGCCAGCTCACCTTTCCCGGACAGCAACACCGGGGAGCTGTTTTTT. V usage is TRBV18 and J usage is TRBJ2-2; maybe TRBD1 (6 bases). Germline CDR1 and CDR2: KGHSH and LQKENI. The CDR3 runs 16 residues. Trimming took 3 bases from V and 2 from J, leaving 13 bases between them. The full variable domain, in which reference TRBV18 and TRBJ2-2 provide the parts outside the CDR3, is NAGVMQNPRHLVRRRGQEARLRCSPMKGHSHVYWYRQLPEEGLKFMVYLQKENIIDESGMPKERFSAEFPKEGPSILRIQQVVRGDSAAYFCASSPFPDSNTGELFFGEGSRLTVL.